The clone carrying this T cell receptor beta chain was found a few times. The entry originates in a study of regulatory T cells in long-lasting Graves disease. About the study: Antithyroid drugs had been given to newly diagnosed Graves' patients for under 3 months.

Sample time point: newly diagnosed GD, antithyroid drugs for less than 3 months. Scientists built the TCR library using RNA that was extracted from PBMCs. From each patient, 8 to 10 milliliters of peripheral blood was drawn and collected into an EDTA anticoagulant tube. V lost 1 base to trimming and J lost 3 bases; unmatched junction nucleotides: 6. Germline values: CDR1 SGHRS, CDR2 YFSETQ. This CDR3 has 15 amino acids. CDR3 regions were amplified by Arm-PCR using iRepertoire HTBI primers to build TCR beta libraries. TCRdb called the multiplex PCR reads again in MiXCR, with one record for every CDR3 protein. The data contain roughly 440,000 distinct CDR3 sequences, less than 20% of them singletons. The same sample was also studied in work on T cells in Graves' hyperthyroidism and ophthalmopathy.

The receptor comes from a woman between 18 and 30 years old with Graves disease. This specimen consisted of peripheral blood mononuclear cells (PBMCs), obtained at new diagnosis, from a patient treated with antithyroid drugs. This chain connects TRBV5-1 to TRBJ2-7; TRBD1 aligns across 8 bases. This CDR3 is CASSLNRGSLYEQYF. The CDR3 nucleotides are TGCGCCAGCAGCTTGAACAGGGGGTCCCTCTACGAGCAGTACTTC.